This TCR beta chain was obtained from a study of T cell responses to AZD1222 COVID-19 vaccine. Clones were read by immunoSEQ multiplex PCR, and TCRdb kept only the in-frame ones, dropping some. The sample carries 150,000 to 200,000 clones, about 92% recorded once. The germline gives CDR1 SGHRS, CDR2 YFSETQ. V was pared by 4 bases and J by 0 bases, with 10 bases of the junction left unmatched. CDR3 length equals 17 residues. This clonotype originated in an adult in good health. Sequences were derived from peripheral blood, sampled on day 0 of AZD1222 vaccination. The genes are TRBV5-1 and TRBJ2-1; 7 bases map to TRBD1. The CDR3: CASSQGQAGYSYNEQFF. In nucleotides, the CDR3 is TGCGCCAGCAGCCAAGGACAGGCCGGGTACTCCTACAATGAGCAGTTCTTC. The whole variable domain, filled in from reference TRBV5-1 and TRBJ2-1, reads KAGVTQTPRYLIKTRGQQVTLSCSPISGHRSVSWYQQTPGQGLQFLFEYFSETQRNKGNFPGRFSGRQFSNSRSEMNVSTLELGDSALYLCASSQGQAGYSYNEQFFGPGTRLTVL.